The T cell receptor beta chain under discussion was sequenced for a study of OX40 agonist ivuxolimab in advanced cancers. Regarding the complete study: The costimulatory receptor OX40 (CD134) was targeted by ivuxolimab, a fully human IgG2 agonistic monoclonal antibody. Intravenous ivuxolimab was administered to patients every 2 weeks at six dose levels: 0.01, 0.1, 0.3, 1.5, 3 and 10 mg/kg. Of the approximately 53 patients in dose escalation, some 19 had hepatocellular carcinoma, some 15 had melanoma, 9 had renal cell carcinoma and 9 had head and neck cancer. A male proportion of roughly 80% and a mean age of roughly 55 years, ranging from 23 to 79, were recorded for the dose-escalation cohort. Prior anti-PD-1, anti-PD-L1 or anti-CTLA-4 therapy was permitted, and checkpoint inhibitors had been received by 30% to 40% of dose-escalation patients. Partial responses occurred in three dose-escalation patients: two with cutaneous melanoma and one with hepatocellular carcinoma. The purpose of peripheral TCRbeta sequencing was to test whether ivuxolimab changed TCR sequence diversity and led to clonal T-cell expansion. The monotherapy dose-escalation portion (N = 52 patients) of the phase I ivuxolimab trial is reported in the paper. Beyond this particular receptor, the publication reports: At doses of 0.1 to 3.0 mg/kg, clonal expansion of both CD4+ and CD8+ blood T cells was observed from baseline to week 6. After ivuxolimab, CD8+ T cells had more expanded clones than CD4+ T cells on average. In the 0.1-3.0 mg/kg groups, partial responders had among the lowest normalized peripheral clonal expansion, particularly in CD8+ T cells. Low levels of normalized T-cell clonal expansion were also shown by some nonresponding patients. The antigen specificity of the peripheral T cells that underwent clonal expansion was not determined.

The trial excluded patients who had a history of autoimmune disease or were on systemic immunosuppression. Peripheral blood for TCR sequencing was drawn from every dose cohort at baseline, at cycle 4 day 1 and at cycle 7 day 1. Samples came from an open-label, multicenter, first-in-human phase I dose-escalation trial of ivuxolimab. Adults with locally advanced or metastatic melanoma, renal cell carcinoma, hepatocellular carcinoma or head and neck squamous cell carcinoma were enrolled in the trial. Before TCR sequencing, CD4+ T cells and CD8+ T cells from peripheral blood were sorted into separate populations. Concerning this clone itself: Its antigen remains unidentified. The input lacks base qualities; no much larger clone sits a single base away.

Genomic DNA was extracted from sorted cells for sequencing of the TCRbeta CDR3 region. The immunoSEQ Assay was used to sequence the TCRbeta CDR3 regions. Imported from immuneACCESS, the table was reduced by TCRdb to in-frame sequences with V and J called. These copies leave out some clones; in studies compared against another copy, an unresolved V gene accounts for under half, and the cause of the remainder is not known. The sample has roughly 25,000 clones on record, around 82% of them singletons. Of the sample, more than 1.4% falls within the top ten clones. Specimen: CD4+ or CD8+ T cells sorted from blood, collected in a trial of the OX40 agonist ivuxolimab. This receptor was obtained from an adult with an advanced solid tumor such as melanoma, head and neck, liver or kidney cancer.

The nucleotide sequence reads as follows: TGTGCCAGCAGCTGGGCCGGGGGCAATGAGCAGTTCTTC. Translated, this gives CASSWAGGNEQFF. The sequence joins TRBV5-6 to TRBJ2-1; TRBD2 might be the D gene, on 6 matching bases. The germline V gene sets CDR1 to SGHDT and CDR2 to YYEEEE. V drops 3 bases and J drops 6 bases, leaving 10 bases in between. Inclusive of the bounding cysteine and phenylalanine, the CDR3 is 13 residues long. Only the CDR3 portion is preserved as DNA: 39 bases, with reading frame beginning at the first base.